This TCR beta chain was retrieved from a study of blood T cell repertoires in COVID-19. Study summary: Acute and convalescent COVID-19 specimens originated in the United States, Italy and Spain. PBMCs, B-cell-depleted T cells, or T cells provided the cDNA or gDNA that made up the material.

Original data processing: Reference gene primer amplification gave estimated nucleated cell counts. Only in-frame clones appear in the TCRdb table, and some are missing; sequencing was by immunoSEQ multiplex PCR. Clonal size and the V and J genes are those of that table, whereas D and trimming came from the DNA. The data contain some 200,000 clones, more than 80% of them singletons. The TCR originated in a woman aged 40 to 50 with acute COVID-19. Material for sequencing was PBMCs or T cells enriched from blood (not recorded which).

For the CDR3, the DNA is TGTGCCAGCAGCTTACCGACAGGGGACGGCTCTGGAAACACCATATATTTT. Translation gives CASSLPTGDGSGNTIYF. V is TRBV7-2 and J is TRBJ1-3; 8 bases map to TRBD1. CDR3 size: 17 residues. Germline V CDR1 and CDR2: SGHTA, FQGNSA. V was pared by 2 bases and J by 0 bases, with 6 bases of the junction left unmatched.